Listed below are T cell receptor beta chains from one sample, sequenced in a study of blood T cell repertoires in COVID-19. Profiled with immunoSEQ multiplex PCR; TCRdb holds only in-frame clones, not every one. The sample includes over 85,000 clones, about 89% of them seen just once. The sample comprised peripheral blood. The receptors were sampled from a human donor in a cohort sampled during active COVID-19. The CDR3 runs from the conserved cysteine through the conserved F or W. Rows give clone size only sometimes, using once, few, many, or a class for an expanded clone.

clone_size	v_call	j_call	cdr3_aa
-	TRBV18	TRBJ1-5	CASSGQGDQPQHF
few	TRBV28	TRBJ1-2	CASHRELGGYTF
-	TRBV30	TRBJ1-5	CAWSVPGGKQPQHF
-	TRBV28	TRBJ1-2	CASSLGTGQDYGYTF
-	TRBV20-1	TRBJ2-1	CSAASFNEQFF
-	TRBV5-6	TRBJ2-1	CASSLRLAGNNEQFF
once	TRBV29-1	TRBJ2-3	CSADPGLAGLQTDTQYF
-	TRBV28	TRBJ2-4	CASSAQGLAKNIQYF
-	TRBV19	TRBJ2-1	CASSITVKHNEQFF
-	TRBV27	TRBJ2-7	CASNSEREGSYEQYF
few	TRBV27	TRBJ2-7	CASSLRFSYEQYF
-	TRBV6-6	TRBJ2-3	CASNSGGSTDTQYF
-	TRBV21-1	TRBJ1-1	CASSPADRNTEAFF
-	TRBV27	TRBJ1-5	CASSLGHSNQPQHF
-	TRBV28	TRBJ2-1	CASSFPDRHNEQFF
-	TRBV11-3	TRBJ2-2	CASSLGRGQTGELFF
few	TRBV2	TRBJ1-1	CASSPRVAKNTEAFF